This TCR beta chain was retrieved from a study of cytomegalovirus exposure and HLA in healthy donors. Primers: 60 Vbeta forward and 13 Jbeta reverse. TCRdb's table, derived via immunoSEQ multiplex PCR, lists solely in-frame clones and lacks some. Of some 100,000 clones listed, around three quarters are singletons. From germline, CDR1 is SGHTA and CDR2 FQGNSA. The trim removed 8 bases at V and 12 bases at J, leaving 11 bases unmatched. The CDR3 consists of 12 residues. The sequencing sample was made of PBMCs. The sequence derives from a female donor in good health and CMV-seronegative. The chain links TRBV7-2 to TRBJ2-7; 9 positions match TRBD1. Here the CDR3 reads CASQRPGTGRYF. The CDR3 nucleotides are TGTGCCAGCCAAAGACCAGGGACAGGGAGGTACTTC.